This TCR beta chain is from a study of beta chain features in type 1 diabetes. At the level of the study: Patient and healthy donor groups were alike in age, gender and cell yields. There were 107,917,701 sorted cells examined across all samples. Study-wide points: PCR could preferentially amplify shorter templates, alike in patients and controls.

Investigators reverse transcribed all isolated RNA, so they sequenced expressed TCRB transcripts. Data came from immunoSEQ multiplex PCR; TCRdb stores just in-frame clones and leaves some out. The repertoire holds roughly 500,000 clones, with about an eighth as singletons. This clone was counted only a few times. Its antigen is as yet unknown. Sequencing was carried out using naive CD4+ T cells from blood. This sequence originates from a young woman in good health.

CDR3 sequence reads: CASSFWSDNYEQYF. The DNA of the CDR3 is TGTGCCAGCAGCTTTTGGTCAGATAACTACGAGCAGTACTTC. The chain is built from TRBV13 and TRBJ2-7, with D unclear. Trimming took 3 bases from V and 3 from J, leaving 12 bases between them. The CDR3 is made up of 14 amino acids. Germline assignment: CDR1 PRHDT and CDR2 FYEKMQ (reference sequence).